A single T cell receptor (beta chain) is shown here with its context. V shed 0 bases and J 6 bases; nucleotides not matched to a gene: 8. This CDR3 has 16 amino acids. Germline CDR1 and CDR2: KGHSH and LQKENI. Libraries were prepared by immunoSEQ multiplex PCR; TCRdb keeps only in-frame clonotypes and omits some of them. The sample includes some 51,000 clones, about nine tenths of them seen just once. The data are from a study of T cells in localized non-small cell lung cancer. This clonotype was sampled from a woman aged 35 to 70 with stage I lung adenocarcinoma. The material was peripheral blood, obtained before any cancer treatment. The chain combines TRBV18 with TRBJ2-1, with 7 bases that match TRBD2. The CDR3 DNA sequence: TGTGCCAGCTCACCACCGATACGGCCGGGGGGCAATGAGCAGTTCTTC. It yields the protein CASSPPIRPGGNEQFF.